The clone carrying this TCR beta chain was recorded once. Antigen specificity is unknown. This sample stems from a study of OX40 agonist ivuxolimab in advanced cancers. In the study overall: An agonistic anti-OX40 (CD134) antibody, ivuxolimab, was used to treat the patients. The study reported partial responses in three patients: one hepatocellular carcinoma, two cutaneous melanoma. Study-level points and caveats: In the 0.1 to 3.0 mg/kg range, CD4+ and CD8+ blood T cells had expanded clonally by week 6.

Using immunoSEQ multiplex PCR, the repertoire was profiled, and TCRdb retains in-frame clones only, with some absent. The repertoire holds roughly 38,000 clones, around four fifths seen once, with 2.5% to 3% in the top ten. Trimming pared 1 base from V and 4 bases from J, leaving 14 bases between. The CDR3 totals 15 residues. The germline V gene has CDR1 SGHDT and CDR2 YYEEEE. The sequencing here drew on CD4+ or CD8+ T cells sorted from blood, taken in a trial of the OX40 agonist ivuxolimab. This sequence originates from an adult with an advanced solid tumor such as melanoma, head and neck, liver or kidney cancer. This chain connects TRBV5-6 to TRBJ1-1; tentatively, D is TRBD1 (5 bases). CDR3 nucleotide sequence: TGTGCCAGCAGCTTGATGCTCAGGGACTTCACTGAAGCTTTCTTT. Translating it yields CASSLMLRDFTEAFF.